A single T cell receptor beta chain is shown here with its context. What it binds is not known. Trimming removed 5 bases from V and 6 bases from J, with 13 bases in between. Germline lookup yields CDR1 ENHRY and CDR2 SYGVKD. The CDR3 loop spans 13 amino acids. This sample is drawn from a study of shared clonotypes between healthy human individuals. Study outcomes and limitations: Compared with clonotypes that all four donors shared, non-shared clonotypes had lower generation probabilities. Blood was the sole source, and tissue repertoires probably differ. For sorted subsets, rarefaction showed incomplete sequencing despite large depth.

Several immunoSEQ plates held equal portions of the genomic DNA taken from each subset. The assay was immunoSEQ multiplex PCR, and TCRdb's table has in-frame clones only and misses some. The repertoire holds some 2,000,000 clones, with nearly 97% as singletons. Input material: naive CD4+ T cells sorted from blood. The subset denotes: CD45RA+ positively selected. This sequence joins TRBV10-3 and TRBJ1-1, with D possibly being TRBD1 (5 bases). The sequence came from a man younger than 35 in good health. CDR3 coding DNA: TGTGCCATCAGTAATGGGGGAGGCGCTGAAGCTTTCTTT. Translating gives CAISNGGGAEAFF.